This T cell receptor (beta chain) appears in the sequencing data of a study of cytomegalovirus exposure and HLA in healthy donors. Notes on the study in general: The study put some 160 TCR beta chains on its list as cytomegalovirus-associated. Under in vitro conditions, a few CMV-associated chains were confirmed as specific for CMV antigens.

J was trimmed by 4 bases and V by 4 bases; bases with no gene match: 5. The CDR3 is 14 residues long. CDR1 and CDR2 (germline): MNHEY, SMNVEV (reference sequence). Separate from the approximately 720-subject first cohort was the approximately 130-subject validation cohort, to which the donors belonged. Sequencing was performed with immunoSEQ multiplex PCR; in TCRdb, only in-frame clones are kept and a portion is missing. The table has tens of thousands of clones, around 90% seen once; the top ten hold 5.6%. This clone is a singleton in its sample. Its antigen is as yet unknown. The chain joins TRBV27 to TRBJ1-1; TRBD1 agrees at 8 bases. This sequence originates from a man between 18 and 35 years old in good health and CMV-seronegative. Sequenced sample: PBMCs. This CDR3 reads CASSSGGGGTEAFF. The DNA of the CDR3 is TGTGCCAGCAGTTCAGGGGGCGGAGGCACTGAAGCTTTCTTT.